A single sample gave rise to the 6 T cell receptor beta chains below, sequenced in a study of T cell responses to AZD1222 COVID-19 vaccine. The table came from immunoSEQ multiplex PCR; TCRdb's copy has only in-frame clones and leaves some out. The table shows fewer than 200,000 clones, with under 95% occurring only once. Specimen: peripheral blood, collected 28 days after the second AZD1222 dose. These receptors all stem from an adult who received the AZD1222 COVID-19 vaccine.

The chain combines TRBV15 with TRBJ1-6; D gene uncertain. V was pared by 7 bases and J by 0 bases, with 7 bases between. The CDR3 runs to 14 residues. Germline values: CDR1 LNHNV, CDR2 YYDKDF (reference sequence). The CDR3 coding sequence is TGTGCCACCACCCGGAGCTCCTATAATTCACCCCTCCACTTT. This sequence encodes CATTRSSYNSPLHF.

The rearrangement links TRBV30 to TRBJ1-1; D is possibly TRBD1 (5 bases). Germline CDR1 and CDR2: GTSNPN and SVGIG (reference sequence). The CDR3 is 15 residues long. V was clipped by 3 bases and J by 6 bases, with 20 bases between them. The CDR3 region is CAWRGPRGSFAEAFF. The CDR3 nucleotides read TGTGCCTGGAGGGGCCCAAGGGGCAGTTTCGCTGAAGCTTTCTTT.

The V gene is TRBV19, the J gene TRBJ2-1; D unclear. CDR3 size: 14 residues. Trimming shortened V by 10 bases and J by 0 bases, and 13 bases separated the two germline ends. Per germline, CDR1 LNHDA and CDR2 SQIVND (reference sequence). In nucleotides, the CDR3 is TGTGCCACCCGGGTCCCCAGCTCCTACAATGAGCAGTTCTTC. It yields the protein CATRVPSSYNEQFF.

In regard to this clone: This may be a read error: a much more frequent sequence differs by one nucleotide. This chain connects TRBV6-4 to TRBJ2-3, with 10 bases matching TRBD2. The trim removed 0 bases at V and 4 bases at J, leaving 1 base unmatched. CDR1 is MRHNA and CDR2 is SNTAGT in the germline V gene. The CDR3 totals 15 residues. The CDR3 coding sequence is TGTGCCAGCAGTGACTCGACTAGCGGGCCAGATACGCAGTATTTT. Protein: CASSDSTSGPDTQYF.

The chain is built from TRBV6-2 or TRBV6-3 and TRBJ1-5; D is unresolved. Germline V gene lookup returns CDR1 MNHEY and CDR2 SVGEGT. The CDR3 loop spans 16 amino acids. V was pared by 1 base and J by 1 base, with 11 bases between. In DNA form, the CDR3 reads TGTGCCAGCAGTTACTGGGCAGGTATAAGCAATCAGCCCCAGCATTTT. This codes for CASSYWAGISNQPQHF.

The chain joins TRBV29-1 to TRBJ1-1, with a tentative D call TRBD1 (5 bases). The CDR3 length is 13 residues. V was shortened by 0 bases and J by 2 bases, with 7 bases between the two germline ends. CDR1 SQVTM and CDR2 ANQGSEA come from the germline V gene. The CDR3 DNA reads TGCAGCGTTGAAGAACAGGCAAACACTGAAGCTTTCTTT. The encoded protein is CSVEEQANTEAFF.